This TCR beta chain was sequenced in a study of blood T cell repertoires in COVID-19. Study details: From the United States, Italy and Spain came samples of acute and convalescent COVID-19. In each case, the material was cDNA or gDNA derived from T cells, B-cell-depleted T cells, or PBMCs.

V lost 5 bases and J lost 5, with 11 bases in between. The length of the CDR3 is 13 residues. In the source study's methods: From reference gene primer amplification, estimates of nucleated cell counts were derived. Profiling relied on immunoSEQ multiplex PCR, and the TCRdb table lists in-frame clones only, not all of them. V and J calls plus clone size are reproduced from that table; the DNA served to infer D and trimming. The table lists about 150,000 clones, roughly 84% of them singletons. The TCR was taken from a human donor in a cohort sampled during active COVID-19. This chain uses TRBV12-3 or TRBV12-4 with TRBJ2-3; no clear D gene. Specimen: peripheral blood. Written as DNA, the CDR3 is TGTGCCAGCAGTCAAAGACTGAGAGATACGCAGTATTTT. This encodes CASSQRLRDTQYF.